One and the same sample provided the 18 T cell receptor beta chains below, sequenced in a study of shared clonotypes between healthy human individuals. TCRdb keeps only in-frame clones here, not all; method: immunoSEQ multiplex PCR. The sample lists roughly 2.5 million clones; just over 90% were seen once. The sequenced sample was naive CD4+ T cells sorted from blood. Subset defined: CD45RA+ positively selected. All receptors derive from a man between 18 and 29 years old in good health.

The V call is TRBV9, the J call TRBJ1-6; D might be TRBD1 (6 bases). Per germline, CDR1 SGDLS and CDR2 YYNGEE. CDR3 size: 14 residues. V gave up 2 bases and J gave up 9 bases, with 12 bases separating them. This chain's CDR3 is CASSVGGASSPLHF. Written as DNA, the CDR3 is TGTGCCAGCAGCGTGGGGGGGGCAAGTTCACCCCTCCACTTT.

Worth noting for this clone: This specimen includes other DNA sequences encoding the same CDR3. CDR3 sequence reads: CASSQPLGEQFF. As DNA, the CDR3 is TGCGCCAGCAGCCAACCTCTGGGTGAGCAGTTCTTC. The J gene is TRBJ2-1, the V gene TRBV4-1; D call uncertain. Trimming left V 2 bases short and J 9 bases short, with 8 bases between. Germline loops: CDR1 MGHRA, CDR2 YSYEKL. The CDR3 contains 12 residues.

The gene calls are TRBV9 and TRBJ1-3, with 7 bases matching TRBD1. Germline CDR1 and CDR2: SGDLS and YYNGEE. The V and J ends lost 4 bases and 0 bases, in that order; junction bases with no gene match: 7. The CDR3 runs to 16 residues. The DNA for the CDR3 is TGTGCCAGCAGCTCGGGACAGATAGGCTCTGGAAACACCATATATTTT. Translation: CASSSGQIGSGNTIYF.

The genes are TRBV10-3 and TRBJ2-2, with TRBD2 matching 7 bases. This CDR3 comprises 14 residues. Germline V lookup: CDR1 ENHRY, CDR2 SYGVKD. V trimming: 8 bases; J trimming: 2 bases; junction bases outside the gene matches: 5. The CDR3 DNA is TGTGCCATCCAAACTAGCGATAACACCGGGGAGCTGTTTTTT. The encoded protein is CAIQTSDNTGELFF.

The CDR3 nucleotides read TGCGCCAGCAGCCAAGCCCCACAGGAGGAGTATAATTCACCCCTCCACTTT. Amino acid sequence: CASSQAPQEEYNSPLHF. The V and J genes are TRBV4-1 and TRBJ1-6, with D possibly being TRBD1 (5 bases). V lost 1 base, J lost 4 bases, and 14 bases lay in between. Germline CDR1 reads MGHRA; CDR2 reads YSYEKL. This CDR3 is built from 17 residues.

The rearrangement links TRBV28 to TRBJ1-2; D gene ambiguous. CDR1 is MDHEN, CDR2 SYDVKM, per germline. CDR3 length: 15 amino acids. V lost 1 base to trimming and J lost 1 base, with 10 bases between them. CDR3 in DNA: TGTGCCAGCAGTTTATTCGCCAGAGATAACTATGGCTACACCTTC. Amino acid sequence: CASSLFARDNYGYTF.

The chain couples TRBV25-1 to TRBJ1-5, with TRBD1 identical over 7 bases. In germline, CDR1 is MGHDK, CDR2 SYGVNS. This CDR3 region has 15 residues. The ends lost 1 base at V and 3 bases at J; junction bases unmatched: 3. The CDR3 DNA is TGTGCCAGCAGTGAATCGGGGACAGCCAATCAGCCCCAGCATTTT. As protein: CASSESGTANQPQHF.

V and J are TRBV7-8 and TRBJ1-1; no reliable D call. Per the germline V gene, CDR1 is SGHVS and CDR2 is FQNEAQ. There are 11 residues in the CDR3. The V end was cut by 1 base, the J end by 11 bases, with 8 bases between. The CDR3 coding sequence is TGTGCCAGCAGCTTAGGGGTGAGGGCTTTCTTT. It translates to CASSLGVRAFF.

The chain recombines TRBV10-3 with TRBJ2-7; 9 nucleotides line up with TRBD1. In germline, CDR1 is ENHRY, CDR2 SYGVKD. Trimming cost V 3 bases and J 6 bases; bases outside gene matches: 6. The CDR3 loop spans 14 amino acids. The CDR3 sequence: CAISDRDRVPEQYF. The CDR3 coding sequence is TGTGCCATCAGTGACCGGGACAGGGTACCCGAGCAGTACTTC.

In DNA, the CDR3 is TGCGCCAGCAGTGAGTCGATGGGACCGACCTACTTC. Its translation: CASSESMGPTYF. The chain combines TRBV10-1 with TRBJ2-5; D is perhaps TRBD1 or TRBD2 (5 bases each). The CDR3 is made up of 12 amino acids. V was shortened by 0 bases and J by 14 bases, with 13 bases between the two germline ends. CDR1 is WNHNN, CDR2 SYGVQD, per germline (reference sequence).

V is TRBV19 and J is TRBJ2-5, with D unresolved. This CDR3 has 13 residues. V was shortened by 3 bases and J by 0 bases, with 5 bases between the two germline ends. Per the germline V gene, CDR1 is LNHDA and CDR2 is SQIVND (reference sequence). The CDR3 protein is CASSMRYQETQYF. For the CDR3, the DNA is TGTGCCAGTAGTATGAGGTACCAAGAGACCCAGTACTTC. Complete variable domain (other parts from reference TRBV19 and TRBJ2-5): DGGITQSPKYLFRKEGQNVTLSCEQNLNHDAMYWYRQDPGQGLRLIYYSQIVNDFQKGDIAEGYSVSREKKESFPLTVTSAQKNPTAFYLCASSMRYQETQYFGPGTRLLVL.

The rearrangement uses TRBV30 and TRBJ1-6, with TRBD1 matching over 7 bases. This CDR3 is built from 15 residues. V was pared by 0 bases and J by 8 bases, with 7 bases of the junction left unmatched. The V gene's germline CDR1 is GTSNPN and CDR2 SVGIG (reference sequence). The CDR3 nucleotides read TGTGCCTGGAGTGTCTCAGACAGGGACTATTCACCCCTCCACTTT. Translation gives CAWSVSDRDYSPLHF.

The chain recombines TRBV7-9 with TRBJ1-1; D call uncertain. Germline V gene lookup returns CDR1 SEHNR and CDR2 FQNEAQ (reference sequence). CDR3 size: 13 residues. Trimming took off 3 bases at V and 5 bases at J, with 10 bases between the two ends. In DNA form, the CDR3 reads TGTGCCAGCAGCTTGCCCCATGGGACTGAAGCTTTCTTT. Residues: CASSLPHGTEAFF.

The rearrangement links TRBV6-1 to TRBJ1-6; 7 nucleotides line up with TRBD1. CDR3 length: 15 amino acids. V dropped 6 bases and J dropped 7; count of bases not matched to a gene: 9. The germline V gene has CDR1 MNHNS and CDR2 SASEGT. Here the CDR3 reads CASSGHTGENSPLHF. CDR3 in DNA: TGTGCCAGCAGCGGTCATACAGGGGAAAATTCACCCCTCCACTTT.

The chain links TRBV27 to TRBJ2-2; D may match TRBD1 or TRBD2 (6 bases each). CDR3 length equals 14 residues. In germline, CDR1 is MNHEY, CDR2 SMNVEV (reference sequence). The V end lost 3 bases, the J end lost 6 bases, and 11 bases lay between the germline ends. The CDR3 loop reads CASSLSGAAGELFF. For the CDR3, the DNA is TGTGCCAGCAGTTTGTCGGGGGCTGCCGGGGAGCTGTTTTTT.

The chain is built from TRBV28 and TRBJ1-2; maybe TRBD1 (6 bases). Trimming left V 10 bases short and J 2 bases short, with 23 bases between. The CDR3 has 16 amino acids. Germline V lookup: CDR1 MDHEN, CDR2 SYDVKM. CDR3 sequence: CATHRESWGQNYGYTF. CDR3 DNA sequence: TGTGCCACCCATAGGGAGTCTTGGGGGCAGAACTATGGCTACACCTTC.

This clone was seen more than once but under ten times. The chain recombines TRBV9 with TRBJ2-6, with 8 bases aligning to TRBD1. The CDR3 is 15 residues long. V dropped 3 bases and J dropped 2; count of bases not matched to a gene: 1. The germline CDR1 and CDR2 sequences are SGDLS and YYNGEE. The CDR3 region has the DNA TGTGCCAGCAGCGGGACAGGGACTGGGGCCAACGTCCTGACTTTC. This sequence encodes CASSGTGTGANVLTF.

In DNA form, the CDR3 reads TGTGCCAGCAGCGTGACAGGGTCCGGAAACACCATATATTTT. Translating gives CASSVTGSGNTIYF. The chain couples TRBV7-6 to TRBJ1-3; 7 bases align to TRBD1. Trimming took 5 bases from V and 4 from J; bases not matched to a gene: 5. CDR1 SGHVS and CDR2 FNYEAQ come from the germline V gene. The CDR3 covers 14 residues.